Listed below are T cell receptor beta chains from one sample, sequenced in a study of cytomegalovirus exposure and HLA in healthy donors. Measured with immunoSEQ multiplex PCR; TCRdb has only the in-frame clones, and not every one. The sample carries a few hundred thousand clones, about nine tenths recorded once. The sample comprised PBMCs. These receptors came from a woman between 18 and 29 years old in good health and CMV-seronegative. CDR3s include the opening cysteine and the closing phenylalanine or tryptophan. D genes are given only for firm matches. Rows may omit the clone size; those that give it use once, few, many or a size class.

TRBJ2-7,NA,TRBD2,TRBV9,TGTGCCAGCAGCCGGACTAGCGGATACTCCTACGAGCAGTACTTC,CASSRTSGYSYEQYF
TRBJ2-5,NA,NA,TRBV5-1,TGCGCCAGCAGCGAGGCGGAGACCCAGTACTTC,CASSEAETQYF
TRBJ1-1,NA,TRBD1,TRBV5-1,TGCGCCAGCAGCGCGGACAGGTTGAACACTGAAGCTTTCTTT,CASSADRLNTEAFF
TRBJ2-5,NA,NA,TRBV5-6,TGTGCCAGCAGCTTGGCTGCGGAGACCCAGTACTTC,CASSLAAETQYF
TRBJ2-7,NA,TRBD1,TRBV18,TGTGCCAGCTCACAAAGACAGGGACAGGGGAGCTCCTACGAGCAGTACTTC,CASSQRQGQGSSYEQYF
TRBJ2-2,few,TRBD1,TRBV6-5,TGTGCCAGCAGCCTAAATCCCGACAGGGCCTTAGAGCTGTTTTTT,CASSLNPDRALELFF
TRBJ2-3,NA,TRBD2,TRBV7-9,TGTGCCAGCAGCTTGGGGGCTAGCGGGAGTCTCACAGATACGCAGTATTTT,CASSLGASGSLTDTQYF
TRBJ2-2,NA,TRBD2,TRBV4-2,TGTGCCAGCAGCCAAGATATCGCGGGAGTCTACACCGGGGAGCTGTTTTTT,CASSQDIAGVYTGELFF
TRBJ2-7,NA,NA,TRBV4-1,TGCGCCAGCAGCCTTGGTCGGACACCTATCTACGAGCAGTACTTC,CASSLGRTPIYEQYF
TRBJ2-5,NA,NA,TRBV7-9,TGTGCCAGCAGAAGGAGAGAGGGACAAGAGACCCAGTACTTC,CASRRREGQETQYF
TRBJ1-1,NA,NA,TRBV5-1,TGCGCCAGCAGCTTGGCTGGGGCCGGGGGGACTGAAGCTTTCTTT,CASSLAGAGGTEAFF
TRBJ2-2,once,NA,TRBV6-5,TGTGCCAGCAGGAAACAGGGTGCGGACACCGGGGAGCTGTTTTTT,CASRKQGADTGELFF
TRBJ2-7,NA,NA,TRBV5-1,TGCGCCACCCAGTTTGACACGAGCTCCTACGAGCAGTACTTC,CATQFDTSSYEQYF
TRBJ1-2,many,TRBD1,TRBV7-8,TGTGCCAGCAGGAAGGGACAGGGCACCTATGGCTACACCTTC,CASRKGQGTYGYTF
TRBJ1-5,NA,NA,TRBV19,TGTGCCAGTAGCCCGACCCAGGGGATGGTGCCCCAGCATTTT,CASSPTQGMVPQHF
TRBJ2-1,once,NA,TRBV5-1,TGCGCCAGCAGCTTGGCCCAGAATCGTCCAGACAATGAGCAGTTCTTC,CASSLAQNRPDNEQFF
TRBJ2-1,NA,TRBD2,TRBV29-1,TGCAGCGTTGGGGGGGGTCGTAGCTCCTACAATGAGCAGTTCTTC,CSVGGGRSSYNEQFF